This T cell receptor beta chain appears in the sequencing data of a study of identifying expanded T cells in peripheral blood. TCRdb's table, derived via immunoSEQ multiplex PCR, lists solely in-frame clones and lacks some. The sample has about 50,000 clones; roughly 82% are singletons. No infections or other immune events were documented during collection. Study results and caveats: Across healthy donors, higher total template counts meant significantly greater approximately two-week count variance.

Points on this clone: Its target is not known.

CDR3 length equals 15 residues. Germline CDR1 MNHNS, CDR2 SASEGT. The ends lost 10 bases at V and 0 bases at J; junction bases unmatched: 8. This sequence was found in a person between 18 and 75 years old in good health. The V and J genes are TRBV6-1 and TRBJ2-2; 7 bases agree with TRBD2. The sample taken for sequencing was blood. This CDR3 reads CATPGLAANTGELFF. CDR3 DNA sequence: TGTGCCACCCCCGGGCTAGCGGCGAACACCGGGGAGCTGTTTTTT.